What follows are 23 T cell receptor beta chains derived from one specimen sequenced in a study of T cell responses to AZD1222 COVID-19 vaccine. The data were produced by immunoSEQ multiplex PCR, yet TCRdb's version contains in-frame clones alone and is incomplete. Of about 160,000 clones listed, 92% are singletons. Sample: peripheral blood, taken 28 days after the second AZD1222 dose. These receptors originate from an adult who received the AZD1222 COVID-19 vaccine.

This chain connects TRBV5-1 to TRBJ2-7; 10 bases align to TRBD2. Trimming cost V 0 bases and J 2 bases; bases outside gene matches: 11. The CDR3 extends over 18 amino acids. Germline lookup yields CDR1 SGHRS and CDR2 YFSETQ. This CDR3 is CASSLAGPGLAITYEQYF. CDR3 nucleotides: TGCGCCAGCAGCTTGGCTGGGCCGGGACTAGCGATTACCTACGAGCAGTACTTC. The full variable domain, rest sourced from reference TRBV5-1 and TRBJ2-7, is KAGVTQTPRYLIKTRGQQVTLSCSPISGHRSVSWYQQTPGQGLQFLFEYFSETQRNKGNFPGRFSGRQFSNSRSEMNVSTLELGDSALYLCASSLAGPGLAITYEQYFGPGTRLTVT.

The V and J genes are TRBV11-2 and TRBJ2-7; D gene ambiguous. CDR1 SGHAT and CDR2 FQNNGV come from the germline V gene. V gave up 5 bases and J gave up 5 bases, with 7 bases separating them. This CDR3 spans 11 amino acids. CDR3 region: CASSAFDEQYF. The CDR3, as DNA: TGTGCCAGCAGCGCCTTTGACGAGCAGTACTTC.

In DNA, the CDR3 is TGCGCCAGCAGCTTGTCGAAGGACACTGAAGCTTTCTTT. It yields the protein CASSLSKDTEAFF. The chain uses TRBV5-1 and TRBJ1-1; D is uncertain. Germline lookup yields CDR1 SGHRS and CDR2 YFSETQ. V was clipped by 1 base and J by 3 bases, with 7 bases between them. The CDR3 is 13 residues long.

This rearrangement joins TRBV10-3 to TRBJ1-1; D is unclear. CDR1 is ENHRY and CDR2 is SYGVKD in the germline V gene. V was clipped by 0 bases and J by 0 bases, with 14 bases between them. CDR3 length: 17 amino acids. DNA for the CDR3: TGTGCCATCAGTGAGTCAAAAGTTGGCAGGTTGAACACTGAAGCTTTCTTT. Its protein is CAISESKVGRLNTEAFF.

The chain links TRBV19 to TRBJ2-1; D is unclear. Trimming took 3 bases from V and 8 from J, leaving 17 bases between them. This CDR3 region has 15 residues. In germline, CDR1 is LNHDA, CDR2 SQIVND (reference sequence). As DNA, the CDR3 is TGTGCCAGTAGTATCGTCGGAGCCCCAGTGTATGAGCAGTTCTTC. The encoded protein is CASSIVGAPVYEQFF.

CDR3 sequence (DNA): TGCGCCAGCAGCCGATCGGGACAGGGTTTGACTGAAGCTTTCTTT. Protein: CASSRSGQGLTEAFF. This chain links TRBV4-3 with TRBJ1-1; 9 bases are shared with TRBD1. The germline gives CDR1 LGHNA, CDR2 YSLEER. J was trimmed by 5 bases and V by 4 bases; bases with no gene match: 8. This CDR3 spans 15 amino acids.

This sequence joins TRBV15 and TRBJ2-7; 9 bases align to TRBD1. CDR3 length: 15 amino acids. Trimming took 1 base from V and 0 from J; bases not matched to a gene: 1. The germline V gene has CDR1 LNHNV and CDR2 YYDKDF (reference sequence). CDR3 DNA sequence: TGTGCCACCAGCAGAGGGACAGGGGCCTCCTACGAGCAGTACTTC. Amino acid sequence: CATSRGTGASYEQYF.

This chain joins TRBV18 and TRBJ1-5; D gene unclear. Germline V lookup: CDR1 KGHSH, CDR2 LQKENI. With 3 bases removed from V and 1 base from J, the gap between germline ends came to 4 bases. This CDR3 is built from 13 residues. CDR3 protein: CASSPQSNQPQHF. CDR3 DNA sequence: TGTGCCAGCTCACCGCAAAGCAATCAGCCCCAGCATTTT. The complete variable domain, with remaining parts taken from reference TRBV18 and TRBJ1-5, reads NAGVMQNPRHLVRRRGQEARLRCSPMKGHSHVYWYRQLPEEGLKFMVYLQKENIIDESGMPKERFSAEFPKEGPSILRIQQVVRGDSAAYFCASSPQSNQPQHFGDGTRLSIL.

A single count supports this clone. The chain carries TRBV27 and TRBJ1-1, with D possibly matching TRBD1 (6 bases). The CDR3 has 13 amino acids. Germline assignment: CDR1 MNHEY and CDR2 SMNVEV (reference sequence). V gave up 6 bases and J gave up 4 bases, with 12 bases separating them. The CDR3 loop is CASRQQGFTEAFF. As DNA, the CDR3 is TGTGCCAGCAGGCAACAGGGTTTCACTGAAGCTTTCTTT.

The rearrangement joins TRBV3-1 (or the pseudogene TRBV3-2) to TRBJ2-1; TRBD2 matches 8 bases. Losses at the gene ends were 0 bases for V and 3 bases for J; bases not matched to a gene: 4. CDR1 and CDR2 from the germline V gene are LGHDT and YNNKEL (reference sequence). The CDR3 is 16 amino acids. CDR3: CASSQDASGGYNEQFF. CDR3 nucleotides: TGTGCCAGCAGCCAAGATGCCAGCGGGGGCTACAATGAGCAGTTCTTC.

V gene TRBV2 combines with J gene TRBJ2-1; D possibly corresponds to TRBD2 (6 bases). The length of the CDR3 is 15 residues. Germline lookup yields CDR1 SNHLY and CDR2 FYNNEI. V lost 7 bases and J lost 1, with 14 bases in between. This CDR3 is CASKSQGLSYNEQFF. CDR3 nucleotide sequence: TGTGCCAGCAAAAGCCAGGGACTTTCCTACAATGAGCAGTTCTTC.

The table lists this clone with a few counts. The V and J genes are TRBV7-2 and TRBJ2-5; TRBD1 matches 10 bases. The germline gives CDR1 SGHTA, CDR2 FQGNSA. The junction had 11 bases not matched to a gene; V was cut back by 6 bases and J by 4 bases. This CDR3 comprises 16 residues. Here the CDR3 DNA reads TGTGCCAGCAGAGCAAGGGACAGGGGAGAGGGAGAGACCCAGTACTTC. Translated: CASRARDRGEGETQYF.

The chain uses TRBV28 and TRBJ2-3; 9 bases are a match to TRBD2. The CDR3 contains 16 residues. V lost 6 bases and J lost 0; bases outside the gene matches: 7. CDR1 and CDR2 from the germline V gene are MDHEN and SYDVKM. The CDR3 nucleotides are TGTGCCAGCAGGTTAGGACTAGCGACTAGCACAGATACGCAGTATTTT. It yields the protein CASRLGLATSTDTQYF.

CDR3 residues: CASSLAGTSGPDTQYF. CDR3 in DNA: TGTGCCAGCAGCTTAGCGGGGACTAGCGGCCCAGATACGCAGTATTTT. The rearrangement joins TRBV7-2 to TRBJ2-3, with 11 bases matching TRBD2. Trimming took 0 bases from V and 4 from J; bases not matched to a gene: 3. The V gene's germline CDR1 is SGHTA and CDR2 FQGNSA. This CDR3 is built from 16 residues.

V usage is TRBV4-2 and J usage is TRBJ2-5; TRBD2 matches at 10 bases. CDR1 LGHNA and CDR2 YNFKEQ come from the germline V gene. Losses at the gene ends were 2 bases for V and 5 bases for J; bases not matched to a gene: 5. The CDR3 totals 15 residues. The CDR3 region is CASSQSLAGEETQYF. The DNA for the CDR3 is TGTGCCAGCAGCCAAAGCCTAGCGGGAGAGGAGACCCAGTACTTC.

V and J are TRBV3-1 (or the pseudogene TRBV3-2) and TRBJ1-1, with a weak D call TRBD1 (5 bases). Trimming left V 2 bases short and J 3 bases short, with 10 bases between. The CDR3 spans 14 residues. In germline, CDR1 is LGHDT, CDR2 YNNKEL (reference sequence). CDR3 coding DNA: TGTGCCAGCAGCCAAATCGTGGGACACACTGAAGCTTTCTTT. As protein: CASSQIVGHTEAFF.

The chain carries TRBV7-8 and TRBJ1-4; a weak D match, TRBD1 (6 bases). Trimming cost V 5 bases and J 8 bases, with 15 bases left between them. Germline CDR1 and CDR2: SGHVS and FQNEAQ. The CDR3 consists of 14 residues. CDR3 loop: CASSNQGRVEKLFF. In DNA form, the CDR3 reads TGTGCCAGCAGCAACCAGGGGCGGGTCGAAAAACTGTTTTTT.

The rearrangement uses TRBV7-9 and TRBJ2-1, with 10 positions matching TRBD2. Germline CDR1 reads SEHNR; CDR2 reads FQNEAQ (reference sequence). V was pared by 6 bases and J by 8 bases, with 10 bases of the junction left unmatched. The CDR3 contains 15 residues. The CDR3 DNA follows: TGTGCCAGCAGTCGGACTAGCGGAGATAGATATGAGCAGTTCTTC. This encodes CASSRTSGDRYEQFF.

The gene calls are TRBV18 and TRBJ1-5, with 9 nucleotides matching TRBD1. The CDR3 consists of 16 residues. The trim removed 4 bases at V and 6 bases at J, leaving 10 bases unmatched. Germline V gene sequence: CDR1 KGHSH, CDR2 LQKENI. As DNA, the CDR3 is TGTGCCAGCTCACTAAACCATGGGACAGGGCGTCAGCCCCAGCATTTT. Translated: CASSLNHGTGRQPQHF.

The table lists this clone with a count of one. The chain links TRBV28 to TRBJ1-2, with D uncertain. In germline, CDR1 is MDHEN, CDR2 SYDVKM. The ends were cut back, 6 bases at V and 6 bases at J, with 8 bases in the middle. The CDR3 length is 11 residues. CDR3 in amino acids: CASSAYDGYTF. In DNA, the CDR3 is TGTGCCAGCAGCGCGTACGATGGCTACACCTTC.

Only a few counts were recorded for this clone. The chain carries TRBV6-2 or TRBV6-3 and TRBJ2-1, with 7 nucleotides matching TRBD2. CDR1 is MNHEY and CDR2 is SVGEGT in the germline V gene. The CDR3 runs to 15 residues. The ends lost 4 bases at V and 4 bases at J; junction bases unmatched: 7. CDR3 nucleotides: TGTGCCAGCAGTTTTGAGCGGGACCTTTACAATGAGCAGTTCTTC. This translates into CASSFERDLYNEQFF.

The CDR3 here is CASKVLMRTDYNSPLHF. The CDR3 nucleotides are TGTGCCAGCAAAGTCCTAATGCGGACAGATTATAATTCACCCCTCCACTTT. The chain carries TRBV27 and TRBJ1-6, with D maybe TRBD1 (6 bases). This CDR3 comprises 17 residues. V was trimmed by 7 bases and J by 4 bases, leaving 20 bases between them. Germline lookup yields CDR1 MNHEY and CDR2 SMNVEV (reference sequence).

CDR3 sequence (DNA): TGCGCCAGCAGCTTGGCCGCGGACAGCCTTTTATACAATGAGCAGTTCTTC. Its protein is CASSLAADSLLYNEQFF. The chain uses TRBV5-1 and TRBJ2-1; perhaps TRBD1 as D (6 bases). The germline V gene encodes CDR1 SGHRS and CDR2 YFSETQ. The CDR3 is made up of 17 amino acids. Trimming pared 0 bases from V and 4 bases from J, leaving 17 bases between.